This TCR beta chain was sequenced for a study of cytomegalovirus exposure and HLA in healthy donors. About the study: Inside one of the first data releases sat around 85 million unique TCRs taken from HLA-typed donors.

Study conclusions and caveats: The authors later linked a missense DCLRE1C variant to TCR beta V- and J-gene trimming. Presence/absence analyses supposed approximately even sequencing depth among donors.

Use of 60 Vbeta and 13 Jbeta primers characterized the PCR. This table comes from immunoSEQ multiplex PCR, and its TCRdb copy is limited to in-frame clones, with some not included. This sample has some 170,000 clones, with less than 80% found just once. This clone was observed a single time. The antigen is not known. Sequences were obtained from PBMCs. The clonotype was recovered from a man aged 35-49 years in good health and CMV-seronegative.

The CDR3 DNA reads as TGTGCCAGCAGTGAAGGGTTCGGGCAGTTCTTC. As protein: CASSEGFGQFF. The chain joins TRBV2 to TRBJ2-1; D remains ambiguous. This CDR3 comprises 11 residues. Trimming stripped 1 base from V and 12 bases from J, with 7 bases between. The germline CDR1 and CDR2 sequences are SNHLY and FYNNEI.